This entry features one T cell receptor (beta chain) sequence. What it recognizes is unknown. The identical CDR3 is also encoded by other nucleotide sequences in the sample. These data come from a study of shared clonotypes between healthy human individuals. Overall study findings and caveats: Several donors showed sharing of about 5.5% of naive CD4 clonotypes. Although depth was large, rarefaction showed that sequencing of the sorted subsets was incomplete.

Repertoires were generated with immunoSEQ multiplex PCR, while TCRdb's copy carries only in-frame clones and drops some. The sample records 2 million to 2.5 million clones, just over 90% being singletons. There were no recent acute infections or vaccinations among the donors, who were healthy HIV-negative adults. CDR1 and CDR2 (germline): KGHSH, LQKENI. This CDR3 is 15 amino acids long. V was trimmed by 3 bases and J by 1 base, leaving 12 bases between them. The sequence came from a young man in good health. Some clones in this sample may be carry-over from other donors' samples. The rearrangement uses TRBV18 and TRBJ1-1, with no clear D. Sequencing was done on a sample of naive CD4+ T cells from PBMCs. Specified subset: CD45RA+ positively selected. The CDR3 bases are TGTGCCAGCTCACCCGGCCGGACGGGGAACACTGAAGCTTTCTTT. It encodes CASSPGRTGNTEAFF.